The 3 T cell receptor beta chains below all came from one sample that was sequenced in a study of early T cells in non-severe SARS-CoV-2 infection. TCRdb recomputed calls from the 5' RACE reads with MiXCR, one row per CDR3 protein. This table holds 80,000 or so distinct CDR3 sequences, 11% found once. The sample in question was whole blood, obtained at baseline. All receptors come from an adult who was a healthcare worker with PCR-confirmed SARS-CoV-2 infection or an uninfected control (not recorded which).

This chain joins TRBV7-2 and TRBJ2-1, with 8 bases fitting TRBD2. The CDR3 spans 12 residues. Unmatched junction bases numbered 3, after V lost 5 bases and J lost 9 bases. Germline CDR1 reads SGHTA; CDR2 reads FQGNSA. The DNA of the CDR3 is TGTGCCAGCAGCGCGGGACTAGTTGAGCAGTTCTTC. Encoded protein: CASSAGLVEQFF.

Only a few counts were recorded for this clonotype. The gene calls are TRBV7-2 and TRBJ2-7; no firm D call. This CDR3 is built from 15 residues. V shed 1 base and J shed 0 bases, with 10 bases lying between them. Germline V gene lookup returns CDR1 SGHTA and CDR2 FQGNSA. CDR3: CASSLGVAISYEQYF. In DNA form, the CDR3 reads TGTGCCAGCAGCTTAGGAGTAGCAATCTCCTACGAGCAGTACTTC.

This clonotype was seen only a few times. The rearrangement links TRBV20-1 to TRBJ2-3, with 8 positions matching TRBD1. Germline CDR1 reads DFQATT; CDR2 reads SNEGSKA (reference sequence). This CDR3 spans 16 amino acids. V lost 0 bases, J lost 2 bases, and 7 bases stayed unmatched. CDR3 region: CSARDSRGPATDTQYF. The CDR3 DNA follows: TGCAGTGCTAGAGATTCCAGGGGGCCTGCCACAGATACGCAGTATTTT.